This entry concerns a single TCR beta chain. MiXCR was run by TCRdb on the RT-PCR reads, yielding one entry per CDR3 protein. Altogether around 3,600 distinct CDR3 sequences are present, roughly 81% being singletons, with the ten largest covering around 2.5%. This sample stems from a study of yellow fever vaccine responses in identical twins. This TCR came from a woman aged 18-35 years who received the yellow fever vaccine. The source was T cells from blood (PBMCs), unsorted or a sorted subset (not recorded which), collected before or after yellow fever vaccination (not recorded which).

CDR3 sequence: CASSLLAGSPYEQYF. CDR3 coding DNA: TGTGCCAGCAGCCTACTGGCGGGATCTCCCTACGAGCAGTACTTC. The chain carries TRBV11-3 and TRBJ2-7; D possibly corresponds to TRBD2 (6 bases). The CDR3 runs to 15 residues. V lost 5 bases, J lost 2 bases, and 16 bases lay in between. Germline V gives CDR1 SGHNT, CDR2 YENEEA.